This is a list of T cell receptor beta chains from one sample in a study of cytomegalovirus exposure and HLA in healthy donors. Data came from immunoSEQ multiplex PCR; TCRdb stores just in-frame clones and leaves some out. The data show over 150,000 clones, 80% seen once. The source material was PBMCs. All receptors derive from a young man in good health and CMV-seropositive. CDR3s include the opening cysteine and the closing phenylalanine or tryptophan. Fields, in order: CDR3 protein, CDR3 DNA, CDR3 length, clone size, J gene, D gene, V gene. The D gene is left open where the match is weak. Clone size, where shown, is once, few, many, or a class for clones that have expanded.

CASSLTGDMDSQYF	TGTGCCAGCAGCCTGACAGGGGATATGGACAGTCAGTACTTC	14	.	TRBJ2-4	TRBD1	TRBV7-2
CASSLEAGLDREQFF	TGCGCCAGCAGCTTGGAAGCGGGACTGGATAGAGAGCAGTTCTTC	15	.	TRBJ2-1	TRBD2	TRBV5-1
CASNDQGTDTQYF	TGCGCCAGCAACGATCAGGGCACAGATACGCAGTATTTT	13	.	TRBJ2-3	.	TRBV5-1
CAISEYPGGAGNTIYF	TGTGCCATCAGTGAGTATCCAGGGGGAGCTGGAAACACCATATATTTT	16	.	TRBJ1-3	TRBD1	TRBV10-3
CASSETEYSNQPQHF	TGTGCCAGCAGTGAGACTGAGTATAGCAATCAGCCCCAGCATTTT	15	.	TRBJ1-5	.	TRBV2
CASSQDPSGFGYGYTF	TGCGCCAGCAGCCAAGATCCGTCGGGATTTGGCTATGGCTACACCTTC	16	once	TRBJ1-2	.	TRBV4-1
CASSLGQGGREQFF	TGTGCCAGTAGCCTAGGACAGGGGGGGCGTGAGCAGTTCTTC	14	.	TRBJ2-1	TRBD1	TRBV19
CASSRDWGGSSNEQFF	TGTGCCAGCAGTCGAGACTGGGGGGGGTCGAGCAATGAGCAGTTCTTC	16	few	TRBJ2-1	TRBD2	TRBV7-9
CASSALTGVGAFF	TGTGCCAGCAGCGCACTAACAGGGGTGGGGGCTTTCTTT	13	.	TRBJ1-1	TRBD1	TRBV7-8
CASSPWDRPYEQYF	TGTGCCAGCAGCCCCTGGGACAGACCCTACGAGCAGTACTTC	14	.	TRBJ2-7	TRBD1	TRBV9
CAISPIAKNIQYF	TGTGCCATCAGCCCTATAGCCAAAAACATTCAGTACTTC	13	.	TRBJ2-4	.	TRBV10-3
CASAAGGANTGELFF	TGTGCCAGCGCAGCGGGGGGAGCGAACACCGGGGAGCTGTTTTTT	15	few	TRBJ2-2	TRBD2	TRBV6-5
CATGGQGLLFSPLHF	TGTGCCACCGGGGGACAGGGGCTCCTCTTTTCACCCCTCCACTTT	15	.	TRBJ1-6	TRBD1	TRBV19
CATLSDSGVNEQFF	TGCGCCACCCTCTCTGATAGCGGAGTTAATGAGCAGTTCTTC	14	.	TRBJ2-1	.	TRBV10-2
CASSGRLKGTDTQYF	TGTGCCAGCAGTGGGAGACTTAAGGGCACAGATACGCAGTATTTT	15	.	TRBJ2-3	.	TRBV7-9
CASSLDPLLERMEGEQYF	TGTGCCAGCAGCTTAGATCCCCTACTGGAGCGGATGGAAGGGGAGCAGTACTTC	18	.	TRBJ2-7	.	TRBV11-2
CASSQDLTGTDTQYF	TGCGCCAGCAGCCAAGATCTTACAGGCACAGATACGCAGTATTTT	15	.	TRBJ2-3	.	TRBV4-3
CASSDPRAGGNQPQHF	TGTGCCAGCAGTGACCCCAGGGCCGGAGGCAATCAGCCCCAGCATTTT	16	.	TRBJ1-5	.	TRBV6-4
CASSKTARLHNEQFF	TGTGCCAGCAGCAAAACGGCTCGACTTCACAATGAGCAGTTCTTC	15	.	TRBJ2-1	.	TRBV21-1
CASSRRTGEETQYF	TGCGCCAGCAGCCGACGGACAGGGGAGGAGACCCAGTACTTC	14	.	TRBJ2-5	TRBD1	TRBV5-1
CASTGVNTEAFF	TGTGCCAGCACCGGGGTGAACACTGAAGCTTTCTTT	12	.	TRBJ1-1	.	TRBV6-5
CASSLGQMNTEAFF	TGTGCCAGCAGCTTAGGACAGATGAACACTGAAGCTTTCTTT	14	.	TRBJ1-1	.	TRBV7-9
CASSLAGVSNEQFF	TGTGCCAGCAGCTTGGCAGGGGTAAGCAATGAGCAGTTCTTC	14	.	TRBJ2-1	.	TRBV11-1
CASSHSSGTSHNEQFF	TGCGCCAGCAGCCATTCGAGCGGGACTTCTCACAATGAGCAGTTCTTC	16	.	TRBJ2-1	TRBD2	TRBV4-1
CASSRGWSDTEAFF	TGTGCCAGCAGCCGGGGGTGGTCAGACACTGAAGCTTTCTTT	14	.	TRBJ1-1	.	TRBV7-9
CAWSVRQDFGYTF	TGTGCCTGGAGTGTACGACAGGATTTTGGCTACACCTTC	13	.	TRBJ1-2	.	TRBV30
CATLGPGQGSGANVLTF	TGTGCCACGCTCGGCCCGGGACAGGGGTCTGGGGCCAACGTCCTGACTTTC	17	.	TRBJ2-6	TRBD1	TRBV10-3
CASSPRGRAGGYEQYF	TGTGCCAGCAGCCCGCGCGGCAGGGCCGGGGGCTACGAGCAGTACTTC	16	once	TRBJ2-7	.	TRBV5-8
CASTAGTGYNEQFF	TGTGCCAGCACCGCCGGGACAGGGTACAATGAGCAGTTCTTC	14	.	TRBJ2-1	TRBD1	TRBV6-5
CASSQGLNVDTQYF	TGCGCCAGCAGCCAGGGACTGAACGTGGATACGCAGTATTTT	14	.	TRBJ2-3	.	TRBV5-1
CASSDRGRTEAFF	TGTGCCAGCAGTGACAGGGGTAGGACTGAAGCTTTCTTT	13	.	TRBJ1-1	.	TRBV6-1
CASRQGQAKRGEQFF	TGTGCCAGCAGGCAGGGACAGGCCAAAAGGGGTGAGCAGTTCTTC	15	.	TRBJ2-1	TRBD1	TRBV7-2
CASRETRNTEAFF	TGTGCCAGTAGGGAGACGCGGAACACTGAAGCTTTCTTT	13	.	TRBJ1-1	.	TRBV19
CASSVTGTSYEQYF	TGTGCCAGCAGCGTCACCGGGACTAGCTACGAGCAGTACTTC	14	.	TRBJ2-7	TRBD2	TRBV13
CASSAIAGGGDEQFF	TGTGCCAGCAGCGCGATAGCGGGGGGCGGGGATGAGCAGTTCTTC	15	.	TRBJ2-1	TRBD2	TRBV9
CASSLGRGPNYGYTF	TGTGCCAGCAGCTTAGGCAGGGGGCCTAACTATGGCTACACCTTC	15	.	TRBJ1-2	TRBD1	TRBV7-8
CASTPEWELYEQYF	TGTGCCAGTACCCCTGAGTGGGAGCTCTACGAGCAGTACTTC	14	few	TRBJ2-7	.	TRBV19
CASSTVPGDTQYF	TGTGCCAGCAGCACCGTACCGGGTGATACGCAGTATTTT	13	.	TRBJ2-3	.	TRBV13
CASSEVGQLNTGELFF	TGTGCCAGCAGTGAGGTAGGACAGCTGAACACCGGGGAGCTGTTTTTT	16	once	TRBJ2-2	.	TRBV2
CASSERLAGAYNEQFF	TGTGCCAGCAGTGAAAGGCTAGCGGGAGCTTACAATGAGCAGTTCTTC	16	.	TRBJ2-1	TRBD2	TRBV2
CSASVDGGVAEAFF	TGCAGCGCATCAGTGGACGGGGGGGTTGCTGAAGCTTTCTTT	14	once	TRBJ1-1	.	TRBV29-1
CASSQVGSEQYF	TGTGCCAGCAGCCAAGTTGGCTCCGAGCAGTACTTC	12	few	TRBJ2-7	.	TRBV14
CASSYSWGRPREQYF	TGTGCCAGCAGTTACTCTTGGGGGAGGCCTCGCGAGCAGTACTTC	15	once	TRBJ2-7	.	TRBV6-5
CASSQTDRGTDTQYF	TGTGCCAGCAGCCAAACGGACAGGGGAACAGATACGCAGTATTTT	15	.	TRBJ2-3	TRBD1	TRBV16
CASSLGSGGRDTQYF	TGTGCCAGCAGCTTAGGTAGCGGGGGGCGGGATACGCAGTATTTT	15	.	TRBJ2-3	TRBD2	TRBV13
CSVPASGKREETQYF	TGCAGCGTCCCTGCTAGCGGGAAGAGGGAAGAGACCCAGTACTTC	15	.	TRBJ2-5	TRBD2	TRBV29-1
CASSPRTGVGNTIYF	TGTGCCAGCAGCCCTCGGACAGGGGTTGGAAACACCATATATTTT	15	.	TRBJ1-3	TRBD1	TRBV5-6
CASSDINTEAFF	TGTGCCAGCAGTGATATCAACACTGAAGCTTTCTTT	12	.	TRBJ1-1	.	TRBV2
CASSLTRVTGELFF	TGTGCCAGCAGCTTAACTCGGGTGACCGGGGAGCTGTTTTTT	14	once	TRBJ2-2	.	TRBV7-3
CASLERDSYNEQFF	TGTGCCAGCCTTGAGAGGGACTCCTACAATGAGCAGTTCTTC	14	.	TRBJ2-1	.	TRBV18
CASSDIQTGWTYEQYF	TGTGCCAGCAGTGACATTCAAACGGGATGGACCTACGAGCAGTACTTC	16	.	TRBJ2-7	.	TRBV2
CSVEEYAGADEQYF	TGCAGCGTTGAAGAATATGCGGGAGCAGATGAGCAGTACTTC	14	.	TRBJ2-7	TRBD2	TRBV29-1
CASSVDLRGTGMNTEAFF	TGTGCCAGCAGCGTGGACTTAAGGGGGACAGGGATGAACACTGAAGCTTTCTTT	18	.	TRBJ1-1	TRBD1	TRBV4-2
CASSPDSPRNQPQHF	TGTGCCAGCAGCCCGGACAGCCCTCGCAATCAGCCCCAGCATTTT	15	.	TRBJ1-5	.	TRBV19